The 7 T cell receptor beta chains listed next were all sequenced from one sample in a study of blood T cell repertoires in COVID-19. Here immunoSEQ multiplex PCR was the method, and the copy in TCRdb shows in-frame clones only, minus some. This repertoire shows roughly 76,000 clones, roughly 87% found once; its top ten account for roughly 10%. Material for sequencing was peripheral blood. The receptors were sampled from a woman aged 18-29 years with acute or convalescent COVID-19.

CDR3 DNA sequence: TGTGCCAGCTACTCACGGGAGGGCCTCTCAGATACGCAGTATTTT. Translating it yields CASYSREGLSDTQYF. The chain uses TRBV5-6 and TRBJ2-3, with 8 bases fitting TRBD2. The J segment lost 4 bases and the V segment lost 7 bases, leaving 11 bases of the junction unmatched. The germline gives CDR1 SGHDT, CDR2 YYEEEE. This CDR3 spans 15 amino acids. Using reference TRBV5-6 and TRBJ2-3 for the parts outside the CDR3, the full variable domain is DAGVTQSPTHLIKTRGQQVTLRCSPKSGHDTVSWYQQALGQGPQFIFQYYEEEERQRGNFPDRFSGHQFPNYSSELNVNALLLGDSALYLCASYSREGLSDTQYFGPGTRLTVL.

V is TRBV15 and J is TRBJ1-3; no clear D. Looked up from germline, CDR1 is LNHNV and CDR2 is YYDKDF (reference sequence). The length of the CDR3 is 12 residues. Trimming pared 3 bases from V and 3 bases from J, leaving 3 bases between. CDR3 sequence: CATSSYGNTIYF. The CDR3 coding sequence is TGTGCCACCAGCAGTTATGGAAACACCATATATTTT.

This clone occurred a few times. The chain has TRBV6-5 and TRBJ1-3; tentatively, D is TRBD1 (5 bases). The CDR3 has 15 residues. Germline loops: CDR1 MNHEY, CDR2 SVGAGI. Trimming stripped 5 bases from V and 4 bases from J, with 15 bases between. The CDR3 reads CASSRDRMGGNTIYF. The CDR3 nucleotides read TGTGCCAGCAGTCGCGACAGAATGGGGGGAAACACCATATATTTT.

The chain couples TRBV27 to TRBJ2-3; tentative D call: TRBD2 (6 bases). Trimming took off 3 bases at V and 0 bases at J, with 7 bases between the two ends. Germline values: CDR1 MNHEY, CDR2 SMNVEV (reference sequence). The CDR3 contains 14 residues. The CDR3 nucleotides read TGTGCCAGCAGTTTTGGGACTAGCACAGATACGCAGTATTTT. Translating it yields CASSFGTSTDTQYF.

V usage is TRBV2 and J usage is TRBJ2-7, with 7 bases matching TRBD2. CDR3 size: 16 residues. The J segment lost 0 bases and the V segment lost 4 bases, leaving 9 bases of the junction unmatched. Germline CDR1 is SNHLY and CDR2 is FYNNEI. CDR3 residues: CASSGKRGLSSYEQYF. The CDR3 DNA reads TGTGCCAGCAGTGGGAAGCGGGGACTGAGCTCCTACGAGCAGTACTTC.

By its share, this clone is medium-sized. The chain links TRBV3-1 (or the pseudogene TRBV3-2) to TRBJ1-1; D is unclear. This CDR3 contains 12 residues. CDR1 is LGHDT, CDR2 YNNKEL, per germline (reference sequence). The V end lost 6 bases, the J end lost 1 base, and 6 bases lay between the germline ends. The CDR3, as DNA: TGTGCCAGCAGTGGAGGGAACACTGAAGCTTTCTTT. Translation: CASSGGNTEAFF.

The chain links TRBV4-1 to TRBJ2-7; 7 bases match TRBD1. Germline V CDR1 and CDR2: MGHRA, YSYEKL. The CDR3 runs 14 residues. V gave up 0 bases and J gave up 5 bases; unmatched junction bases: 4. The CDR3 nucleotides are TGCGCCAGCAGCCAAGAACAGGGGAGAAACGAGCAGTACTTC. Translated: CASSQEQGRNEQYF.